The 14 T cell receptor beta chains reported below all come from one sample, sequenced in a study of shared clonotypes between healthy human individuals. Sequenced by immunoSEQ multiplex PCR; TCRdb stores in-frame clones only, minus some. The sample includes about 2.4 million clones, roughly 93% seen only once; the top ten take 0.35% to 0.45%. The sequenced material came from naive CD4+ T cells from PBMCs. Subset given: CD45RA+ positively selected. The receptors shown here come from a man in his late teens or twenties in good health. Some clones in this sample may be carry-over from other donors' samples.

This clone was seen a single time. V gene TRBV7-3 combines with J gene TRBJ2-3, with a tentative D call TRBD2 (6 bases). CDR3 length: 15 amino acids. V lost 5 bases to trimming and J lost 0 bases, with 12 bases between them. In germline, CDR1 is SGHTA, CDR2 FQGTGA. This chain's CDR3 is CASSQTRASTDTQYF. The CDR3 bases are TGTGCCAGCAGCCAGACTAGGGCTAGCACAGATACGCAGTATTTT.

The chain joins TRBV30 to TRBJ1-1; D is unresolved. The length of the CDR3 is 15 residues. CDR1 GTSNPN and CDR2 SVGIG come from the germline V gene (reference sequence). The germline V and J ends were trimmed by 0 bases and 4 bases, with 15 bases remaining between them. The CDR3 DNA is TGTGCCTGGAGTGTACATAAGACTTCAGCCACTGAAGCTTTCTTT. As protein: CAWSVHKTSATEAFF.

The genes are TRBV7-7 and TRBJ2-7; 9 bases are a match to TRBD1. The CDR3 length is 12 residues. The trim removed 5 bases at V and 10 bases at J, leaving 6 bases unmatched. Germline V gives CDR1 SSHAT, CDR2 FNYEAQ (reference sequence). Here the CDR3 DNA reads TGTGCCAGCAGCCCGACAGGGGGGGATCAGTACTTC. Protein sequence: CASSPTGGDQYF. Based on the CDR3 plus reference TRBV7-7 and TRBJ2-7, the full variable domain is GAGVSQSPRYKVTKRGQDVTLRCDPISSHATLYWYQQALGQGPEFLTYFNYEAQPDKSGLPSDRFSAERPEGSISTLTIQRTEQRDSAMYRCASSPTGGDQYFGPGTRLTVT.

V usage is TRBV2 and J usage is TRBJ1-1, with D possibly TRBD1 on 5 matching bases. The germline V gene has CDR1 SNHLY and CDR2 FYNNEI. V was shortened by 7 bases and J by 0 bases, with 12 bases between the two germline ends. CDR3 size: 14 residues. The CDR3, as DNA: TGTGCCAGCAAAGTCCAGGGAATGAACACTGAAGCTTTCTTT. Translation gives CASKVQGMNTEAFF.

This sequence joins TRBV7-3 and TRBJ2-1; 9 nucleotides line up with TRBD2. CDR1 SGHTA and CDR2 FQGTGA come from the germline V gene. This CDR3 region has 19 residues. J was trimmed by 0 bases and V by 4 bases; bases with no gene match: 13. The CDR3 loop is CASSSPEAGGTSSYNEQFF. CDR3 in DNA: TGTGCCAGCAGCTCCCCAGAAGCGGGAGGCACGAGCTCCTACAATGAGCAGTTCTTC.

The CDR3, as DNA: TGTGCCAGCAGTGAATGGGGGGCTGGGGAGACCCAGTACTTC. This sequence encodes CASSEWGAGETQYF. This chain links TRBV6-1 with TRBJ2-5; the D gene could be TRBD1 or TRBD2 (6 bases each). Looked up from germline, CDR1 is MNHNS and CDR2 is SASEGT. This CDR3 contains 14 residues. V shed 2 bases and J shed 5 bases, with 12 bases lying between them.

The rearrangement links TRBV7-9 to TRBJ2-7, with D tentatively TRBD1 (6 bases). The germline V gene has CDR1 SEHNR and CDR2 FQNEAQ (reference sequence). The CDR3 has 16 residues. Trimming cost V 2 bases and J 6 bases, with 20 bases left between them. For the CDR3, the DNA is TGTGCCAGCAGCTTAAGGACCCCCAGGGGAAAGGGCGAGCAGTACTTC. Encoded protein: CASSLRTPRGKGEQYF.

Points on this clone: Other nucleotide sequences from this sample produce the same CDR3. This sequence joins TRBV30 and TRBJ2-2; no definite D call. Germline-derived CDR1 and CDR2 are GTSNPN and SVGIG (reference sequence). Trimming shortened V by 0 bases and J by 6 bases, and 2 bases separated the two germline ends. The CDR3 has 11 amino acids. The CDR3 region is CAWSVAGELFF. The CDR3 DNA reads as TGTGCCTGGAGTGTCGCCGGGGAGCTGTTTTTT.

As concerns this clone: The sample has other DNA sequences that encode this CDR3 too. The chain combines TRBV19 with TRBJ1-4; D perhaps matches TRBD1 (5 bases). V lost 3 bases, J lost 8 bases, and 7 bases lay in between. The length of the CDR3 is 12 residues. Germline V gene data show CDR1 as LNHDA and CDR2 as SQIVND (reference sequence). CDR3 protein: CASSIRGEKLFF. For the CDR3, the DNA is TGTGCCAGTAGTATCCGGGGCGAAAAACTGTTTTTT.

The genes are TRBV5-6 and TRBJ2-1; 7 bases map to TRBD1. The junction had 9 bases not matched to a gene; V was cut back by 4 bases and J by 5 bases. In germline, CDR1 is SGHDT, CDR2 YYEEEE. This CDR3 has 15 amino acids. CDR3 DNA sequence: TGTGCCAGCAGCCGGCTGGACAGGACCCACAATGAGCAGTTCTTC. It codes for CASSRLDRTHNEQFF.

V is TRBV30 and J is TRBJ2-7; maybe TRBD2 (6 bases). Looked up from germline, CDR1 is GTSNPN and CDR2 is SVGIG (reference sequence). The CDR3 length is 16 residues. Trimming pared 3 bases from V and 4 bases from J, leaving 22 bases between. CDR3 DNA sequence: TGTGCCTGGAGGCGAACTGGGGGGTGGTCTTCTTACGAGCAGTACTTC. Translating gives CAWRRTGGWSSYEQYF.

The chain carries TRBV20-1 and TRBJ2-7; D gene ambiguous. The CDR3 consists of 11 residues. V lost 6 bases and J 2 bases, leaving 8 bases between the germline ends. Germline V gene data show CDR1 as DFQATT and CDR2 as SNEGSKA (reference sequence). Here the CDR3 reads CSASPPYEQYF. As DNA, the CDR3 is TGCAGTGCCAGTCCCCCCTACGAGCAGTACTTC.

The chain couples TRBV18 to TRBJ1-2; 8 bases line up with TRBD1. The CDR3 totals 15 residues. CDR1 KGHSH and CDR2 LQKENI come from the germline V gene. V lost 2 bases to trimming and J lost 3 bases; unmatched junction nucleotides: 5. The CDR3 coding sequence is TGTGCCAGCTCACCAACAGGGGGAAGTGACTATGGCTACACCTTC. Protein sequence: CASSPTGGSDYGYTF.

As regards this clone: Other DNA sequences of this sample code for an identical CDR3. V is TRBV15 and J is TRBJ2-7; no firm D call. Germline CDR1 reads LNHNV; CDR2 reads YYDKDF (reference sequence). There are 12 residues in the CDR3. Trimming stripped 0 bases from V and 4 bases from J, with 4 bases between. The CDR3 DNA reads as TGTGCCACCAGCAGAGAATCGTACGAGCAGTACTTC. It yields the protein CATSRESYEQYF.